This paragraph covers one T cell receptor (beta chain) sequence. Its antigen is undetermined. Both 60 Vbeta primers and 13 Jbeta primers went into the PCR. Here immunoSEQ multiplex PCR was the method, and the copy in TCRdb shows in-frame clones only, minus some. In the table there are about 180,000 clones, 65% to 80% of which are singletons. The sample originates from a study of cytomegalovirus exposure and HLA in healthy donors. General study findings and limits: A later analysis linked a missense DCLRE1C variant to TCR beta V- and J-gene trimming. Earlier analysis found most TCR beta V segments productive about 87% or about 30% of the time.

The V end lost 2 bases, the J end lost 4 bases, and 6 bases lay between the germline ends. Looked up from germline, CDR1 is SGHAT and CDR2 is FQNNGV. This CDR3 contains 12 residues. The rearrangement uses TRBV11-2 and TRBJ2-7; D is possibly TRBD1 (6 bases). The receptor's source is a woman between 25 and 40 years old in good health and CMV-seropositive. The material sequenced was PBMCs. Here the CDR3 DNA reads TGTGCCAGCAGCTTACAGGGGTACGAGCAGTACTTC. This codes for CASSLQGYEQYF.